This entry concerns a single TCR beta chain. Its specificity is not known. The sample originates from a study of T cells in Graves' hyperthyroidism and ophthalmopathy. There were TCR beta CDR3 regions amplified from RNA transcripts. When the TCR CDR3 underwent first-round RT-PCR, the HTBI primer set was used. TCRdb re-called the multiplex PCR reads through MiXCR, storing one row per CDR3 protein. Among over 500,000 distinct CDR3 sequences, 11% to 15% were seen once, and the ten largest hold approximately 14%. General study results and limits: In the blood, most expanded thyroid clonotypes above 0.001 appeared as well.

This CDR3 comprises 17 residues. Germline values: CDR1 SGHRS, CDR2 YFSETQ. Trimming cost V 0 bases and J 4 bases; bases outside gene matches: 10. The chain recombines TRBV5-1 with TRBJ2-3; 8 positions match TRBD2. The TCR was taken from a woman in her 40s with Graves' hyperthyroidism. The sequenced sample consisted of blood. The CDR3 DNA sequence: TGCGCCAGCAGCTTGGCTGGGAGCGGGGGTGGCGCAGATACGCAGTATTTT. Residues: CASSLAGSGGGADTQYF. Based on the CDR3 plus reference TRBV5-1 and TRBJ2-3, the full variable domain is KAGVTQTPRYLIKTRGQQVTLSCSPISGHRSVSWYQQTPGQGLQFLFEYFSETQRNKGNFPGRFSGRQFSNSRSEMNVSTLELGDSALYLCASSLAGSGGGADTQYFGPGTRLTVL.